These T cell receptor beta chains were read from a single sample in a study of OX40 agonist ivuxolimab in advanced cancers. Using immunoSEQ multiplex PCR, the repertoire was profiled, and TCRdb retains in-frame clones only, with some absent. This table holds about 52,000 clones, about 93% found once. This material consisted of CD4+ or CD8+ T cells sorted from blood, taken in a trial of the OX40 agonist ivuxolimab. The receptors stem from an adult with an advanced solid tumor such as melanoma, head and neck, liver or kidney cancer. CDR3s include the opening cysteine and the closing phenylalanine or tryptophan. The D gene is left open where the match is weak. Not all rows give a size; the values are once, few, many and, for expanded clones, a class.

d_call: NA
j_call: TRBJ2-7
v_call: TRBV9
clone_size: NA
cdr3_aa: CASSPPYSYEQYF
cdr3_nt: TGTGCCAGCAGCCCCCCGTACTCCTACGAGCAGTACTTC

d_call: NA
j_call: TRBJ2-7
v_call: TRBV6-5
clone_size: NA
cdr3_aa: CASSYGQGNYEQYF
cdr3_nt: TGTGCCAGCAGTTACGGGCAAGGTAACTACGAGCAGTACTTC

d_call: NA
j_call: TRBJ2-2
v_call: TRBV5-1
clone_size: NA
cdr3_aa: CASSLVVNTGELFF
cdr3_nt: TGCGCCAGCAGTCTGGTGGTGAACACCGGGGAGCTGTTTTTT

d_call: NA
j_call: TRBJ1-1
v_call: TRBV13
clone_size: NA
cdr3_aa: CASSPDSSLLNTEAFF
cdr3_nt: TGTGCCAGCAGCCCGGACAGTAGCCTACTGAACACTGAAGCTTTCTTT

d_call: NA
j_call: TRBJ2-4
v_call: TRBV7-8
clone_size: once
cdr3_aa: CASSFSGSGKNIQYF
cdr3_nt: TGTGCCAGCAGCTTCTCTGGGTCAGGCAAAAACATTCAGTACTTC

d_call: TRBD1
j_call: TRBJ1-4
v_call: TRBV28
clone_size: NA
cdr3_aa: CASKVMGGGGIEKLFF
cdr3_nt: TGTGCCAGCAAAGTTATGGGAGGAGGGGGCATAGAAAAACTGTTTTTT

d_call: NA
j_call: TRBJ2-7
v_call: TRBV13
clone_size: NA
cdr3_aa: CASSNRLAGSSYEQYF
cdr3_nt: TGTGCCAGCTCTAACCGTCTAGCAGGGAGCTCCTACGAGCAGTACTTC

d_call: TRBD2
j_call: TRBJ2-7
v_call: TRBV28
clone_size: NA
cdr3_aa: CATQGTSGSNEQYF
cdr3_nt: TGTGCCACCCAAGGGACTAGCGGGAGTAACGAGCAGTACTTC

d_call: NA
j_call: TRBJ2-3
v_call: TRBV7-9
clone_size: NA
cdr3_aa: CASTRPGSSTDTQYF
cdr3_nt: TGTGCCAGCACCCGCCCAGGATCAAGCACAGATACGCAGTATTTT

d_call: NA
j_call: TRBJ2-7
v_call: TRBV7-2
clone_size: NA
cdr3_aa: CVSSLAQGSLYEQYF
cdr3_nt: TGTGTCAGCAGCTTAGCGCAAGGAAGCCTCTACGAGCAGTACTTC

d_call: TRBD2
j_call: TRBJ2-1
v_call: TRBV7-2
clone_size: NA
cdr3_aa: CASSSTSGTYNEQFF
cdr3_nt: TGTGCCAGCAGTTCGACTAGCGGGACTTACAATGAGCAGTTCTTC

d_call: NA
j_call: TRBJ1-6
v_call: TRBV27
clone_size: NA
cdr3_aa: CASSLVPPGNNSPLHF
cdr3_nt: TGTGCCAGCAGTTTAGTCCCTCCGGGCAATAATTCACCCCTCCACTTT

d_call: TRBD2
j_call: TRBJ2-3
v_call: TRBV6-4
clone_size: medium-sized
cdr3_aa: CASSDSGTSGTDTQYF
cdr3_nt: TGTGCCAGCAGTGACTCCGGGACTAGCGGGACAGATACGCAGTATTTT

d_call: TRBD2
j_call: TRBJ2-2
v_call: TRBV27
clone_size: NA
cdr3_aa: CASSLSTSSGGELFF
cdr3_nt: TGTGCCAGCAGTTTATCGACTAGCTCGGGCGGGGAGCTGTTTTTT